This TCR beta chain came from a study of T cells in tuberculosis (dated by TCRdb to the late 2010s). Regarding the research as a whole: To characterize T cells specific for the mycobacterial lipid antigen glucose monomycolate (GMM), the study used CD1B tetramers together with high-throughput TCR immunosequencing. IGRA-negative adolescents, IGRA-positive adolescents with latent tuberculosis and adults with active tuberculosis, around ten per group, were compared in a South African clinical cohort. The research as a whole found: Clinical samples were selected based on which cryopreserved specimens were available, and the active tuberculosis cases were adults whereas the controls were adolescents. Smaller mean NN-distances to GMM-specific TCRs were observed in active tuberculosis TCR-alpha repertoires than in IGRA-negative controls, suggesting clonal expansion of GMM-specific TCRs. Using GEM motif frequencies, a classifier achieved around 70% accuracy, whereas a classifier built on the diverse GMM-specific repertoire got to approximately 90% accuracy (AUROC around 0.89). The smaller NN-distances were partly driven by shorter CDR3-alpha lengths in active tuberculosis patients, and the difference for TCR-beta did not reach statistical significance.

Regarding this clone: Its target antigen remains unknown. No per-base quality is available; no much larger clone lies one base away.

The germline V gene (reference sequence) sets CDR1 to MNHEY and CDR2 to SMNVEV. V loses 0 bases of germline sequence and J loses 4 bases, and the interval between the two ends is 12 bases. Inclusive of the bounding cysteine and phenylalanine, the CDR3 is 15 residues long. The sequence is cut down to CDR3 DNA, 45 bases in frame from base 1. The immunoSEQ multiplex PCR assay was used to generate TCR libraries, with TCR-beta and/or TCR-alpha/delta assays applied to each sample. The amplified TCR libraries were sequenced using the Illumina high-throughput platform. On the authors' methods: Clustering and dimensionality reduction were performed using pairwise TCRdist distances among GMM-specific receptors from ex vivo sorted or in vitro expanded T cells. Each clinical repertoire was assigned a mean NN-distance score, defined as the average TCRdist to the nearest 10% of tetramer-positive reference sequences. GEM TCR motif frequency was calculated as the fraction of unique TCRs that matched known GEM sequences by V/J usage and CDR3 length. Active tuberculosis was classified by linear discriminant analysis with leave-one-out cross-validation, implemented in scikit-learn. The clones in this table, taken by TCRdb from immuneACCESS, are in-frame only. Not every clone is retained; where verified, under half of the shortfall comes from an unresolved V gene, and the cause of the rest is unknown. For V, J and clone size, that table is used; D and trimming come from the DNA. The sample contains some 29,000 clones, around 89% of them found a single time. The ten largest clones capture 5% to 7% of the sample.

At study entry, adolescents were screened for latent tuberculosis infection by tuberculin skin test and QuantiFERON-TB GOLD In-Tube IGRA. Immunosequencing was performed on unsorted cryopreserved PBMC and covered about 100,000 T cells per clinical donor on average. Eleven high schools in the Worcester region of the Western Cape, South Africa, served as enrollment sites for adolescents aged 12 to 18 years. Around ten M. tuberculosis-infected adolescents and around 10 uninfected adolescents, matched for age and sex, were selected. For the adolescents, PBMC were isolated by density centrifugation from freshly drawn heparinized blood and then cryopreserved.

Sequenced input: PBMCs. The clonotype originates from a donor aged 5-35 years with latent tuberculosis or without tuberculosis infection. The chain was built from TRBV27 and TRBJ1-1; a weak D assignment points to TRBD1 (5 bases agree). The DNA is TGTGCCAGCAGTTTATCGGTAAGGGGAGGCACTGAAGCTTTCTTT. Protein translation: CASSLSVRGGTEAFF.